This is a list of T cell receptor beta chains from one sample in a study of PD-L1 blockade in urothelial cancer. TCRdb's table, derived via immunoSEQ multiplex PCR, lists solely in-frame clones and lacks some. The sample yields 40,000 to 55,000 clones, around 84% seen once. The sequencing here drew on PBMCs, taken around atezolizumab (anti-PD-L1) treatment. The receptors originated from a man aged 60-69 years with urothelial cancer. Both conserved end residues are part of each CDR3. Each record gives: D gene, V gene, clone size, J gene, CDR3 DNA, CDR3 protein. D genes are given only for firm matches. The size entry is marked missing in some rows and otherwise reads once, few, many or a size class.

d_gene: NA; v_gene: TRBV6-6; abundance: NA; j_gene: TRBJ2-7; CDR3nt: TGTGCCAGCAGCTTGACAGGAATGGGGACCTACGAGCAGTACTTC; CDR3aa: CASSLTGMGTYEQYF
d_gene: NA; v_gene: TRBV5-4; abundance: NA; j_gene: TRBJ1-1; CDR3nt: TGTGCCAGCAGCTGGGACTACACTGAAGCTTTCTTT; CDR3aa: CASSWDYTEAFF
d_gene: TRBD2; v_gene: TRBV5-1; abundance: NA; j_gene: TRBJ2-3; CDR3nt: TGCGCCAGCAGCCACCGACTAGCGGGGCCGGCAGATACGCAGTATTTT; CDR3aa: CASSHRLAGPADTQYF
d_gene: NA; v_gene: TRBV4-1; abundance: NA; j_gene: TRBJ1-1; CDR3nt: TGCGCCAGCAGCCAAGCCAACGGGCAACGGGGCACTGAAGCTTTCTTT; CDR3aa: CASSQANGQRGTEAFF
d_gene: NA; v_gene: TRBV7-3; abundance: NA; j_gene: TRBJ1-2; CDR3nt: TGTGCCAGCAGCTTTGGGCCGAACTATGGCTACACCTTC; CDR3aa: CASSFGPNYGYTF
d_gene: TRBD2; v_gene: TRBV12-5; abundance: NA; j_gene: TRBJ2-1; CDR3nt: TGTGCTAGTGGTTTGGTAGGGTACGGCGGGGGGAGGAATGAGCAGTTCTTC; CDR3aa: CASGLVGYGGGRNEQFF
d_gene: NA; v_gene: TRBV9; abundance: once; j_gene: TRBJ1-1; CDR3nt: TGTGCCAGCAGCGTAGCAGGGCGCACTGAAGCTTTCTTT; CDR3aa: CASSVAGRTEAFF
d_gene: NA; v_gene: TRBV30; abundance: large; j_gene: TRBJ1-5; CDR3nt: TGTGCCTGGAGTTCTAGGGAGTTGCAGCCCCAGCATTTT; CDR3aa: CAWSSRELQPQHF
d_gene: TRBD2; v_gene: TRBV5-1; abundance: NA; j_gene: TRBJ2-5; CDR3nt: TGCGCCAGCAGCTTGAGGCTAGCGGGGGTAGAGACCCAGTACTTC; CDR3aa: CASSLRLAGVETQYF
d_gene: TRBD1; v_gene: TRBV7-9; abundance: NA; j_gene: TRBJ1-2; CDR3nt: TGTGCCAGCAGCCGCGGGACAGAGAATGGCTACACCTTC; CDR3aa: CASSRGTENGYTF
d_gene: NA; v_gene: TRBV6-5; abundance: NA; j_gene: TRBJ2-7; CDR3nt: TGTGCCAGCAGATCGGACCGGGACATTCCCTACGAGCAGTACTTC; CDR3aa: CASRSDRDIPYEQYF
d_gene: NA; v_gene: TRBV6-5; abundance: NA; j_gene: TRBJ1-2; CDR3nt: TGTGCCAGCAGTTACTCCTCCGACTATGGCTACACCTTC; CDR3aa: CASSYSSDYGYTF
d_gene: TRBD1; v_gene: TRBV7-9; abundance: NA; j_gene: TRBJ1-1; CDR3nt: TGTGCCAGCAGCTTAGCACAGGGGAGCGAAGCTTTCTTT; CDR3aa: CASSLAQGSEAFF
d_gene: NA; v_gene: TRBV6-1; abundance: NA; j_gene: TRBJ1-1; CDR3nt: TGTGCCAGCAGTGACCACAATGCGGGGTTGAACACTGAAGCTTTCTTT; CDR3aa: CASSDHNAGLNTEAFF
d_gene: TRBD2; v_gene: TRBV9; abundance: NA; j_gene: TRBJ2-5; CDR3nt: TGTGCCAGCAGCCCCGGACTAGCGGGGGGTGAGACCCAGTACTTC; CDR3aa: CASSPGLAGGETQYF